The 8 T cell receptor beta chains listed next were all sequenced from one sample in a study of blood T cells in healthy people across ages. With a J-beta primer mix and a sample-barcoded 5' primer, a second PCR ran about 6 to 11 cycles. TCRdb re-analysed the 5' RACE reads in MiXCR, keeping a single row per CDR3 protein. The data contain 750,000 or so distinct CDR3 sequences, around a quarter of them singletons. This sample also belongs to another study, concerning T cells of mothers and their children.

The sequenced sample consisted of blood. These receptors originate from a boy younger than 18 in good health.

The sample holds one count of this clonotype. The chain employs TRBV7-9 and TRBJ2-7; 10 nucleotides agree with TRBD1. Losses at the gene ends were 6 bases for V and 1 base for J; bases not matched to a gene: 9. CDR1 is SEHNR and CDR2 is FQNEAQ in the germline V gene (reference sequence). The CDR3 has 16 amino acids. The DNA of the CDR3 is TGTGCCAGCAGTTTGACAGGGGGCGGGGAGTCCTACGAGCAGTACTTC. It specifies CASSLTGGGESYEQYF.

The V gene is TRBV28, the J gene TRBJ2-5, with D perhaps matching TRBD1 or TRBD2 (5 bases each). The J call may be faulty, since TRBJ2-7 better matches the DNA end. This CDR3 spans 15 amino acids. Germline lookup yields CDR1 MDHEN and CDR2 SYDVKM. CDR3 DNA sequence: TGTGCCAGCAGTTTCCAACCGGGGCGTAGCGACGAGCAGTACTTC. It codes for CASSFQPGRSDEQYF.

The CDR3 sequence is CASSYDSSGSEKLFF. CDR3 DNA: TGTGCCAGCAGTTACGACAGTTCGGGATCTGAAAAACTGTTTTTT. The V call is TRBV6-5, the J call TRBJ1-4; D is perhaps TRBD1 (5 bases). The CDR3 length is 15 residues. V was cut by 2 bases and J by 7 bases, with 14 bases left in between. Looked up from germline, CDR1 is MNHEY and CDR2 is SVGAGI.

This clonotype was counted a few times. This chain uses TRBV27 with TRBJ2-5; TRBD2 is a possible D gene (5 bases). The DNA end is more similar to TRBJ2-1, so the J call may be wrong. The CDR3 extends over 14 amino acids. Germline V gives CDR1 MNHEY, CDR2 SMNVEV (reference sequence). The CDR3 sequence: CASSGPDFRNEQFF. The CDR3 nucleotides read TGTGCCAGCAGTGGGCCGGACTTTCGGAATGAGCAGTTCTTC.

The CDR3 region has the DNA TGTGCCAGCGCGGGAAACCCGGAGGAAGATACGCAGTATTTT. Protein: CASAGNPEEDTQYF. This rearrangement joins TRBV7-6 to TRBJ2-3; D is possibly TRBD2 (6 bases). CDR3 length equals 14 residues. Trimming stripped 8 bases from V and 5 bases from J, with 17 bases between. Per the germline V gene, CDR1 is SGHVS and CDR2 is FNYEAQ.

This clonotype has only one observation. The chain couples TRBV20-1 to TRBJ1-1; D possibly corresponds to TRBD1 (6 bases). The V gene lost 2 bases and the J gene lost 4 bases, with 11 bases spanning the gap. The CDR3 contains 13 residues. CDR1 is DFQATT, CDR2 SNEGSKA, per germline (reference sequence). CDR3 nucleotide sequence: TGCAGTGCTAGACCGGGGACAACCACTGAAGCTTTCTTT. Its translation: CSARPGTTTEAFF.

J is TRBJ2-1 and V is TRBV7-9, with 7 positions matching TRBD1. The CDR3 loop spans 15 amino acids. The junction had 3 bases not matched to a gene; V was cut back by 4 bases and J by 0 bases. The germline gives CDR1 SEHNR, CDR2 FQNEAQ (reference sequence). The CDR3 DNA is TGTGCCAGCAGCTCCTGGGACAGCTCCTACAATGAGCAGTTCTTC. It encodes CASSSWDSSYNEQFF.

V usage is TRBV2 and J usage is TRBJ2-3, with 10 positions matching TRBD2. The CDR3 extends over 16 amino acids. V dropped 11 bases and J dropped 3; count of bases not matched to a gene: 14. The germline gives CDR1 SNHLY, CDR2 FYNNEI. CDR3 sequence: CAPNLSSGRVTDTQYF. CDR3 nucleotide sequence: TGTGCCCCCAACCTATCTAGCGGGAGAGTGACAGATACGCAGTATTTT.